This T cell receptor beta chain derives from a study of response to subunit inactivated influenza vaccine. Study outcomes and limitations: Few additional T cells are recruited per seasonal influenza vaccination, authors suggested.

This clonotype was seen ten or more times. Its matching antigen is unknown. Germline values: CDR1 SGDLS, CDR2 YYNGEE. V gave up 2 bases and J gave up 2 bases, with 8 bases separating them. This CDR3 has 13 residues. TCRdb reprocessed the RT-PCR reads via MiXCR and lists one record per CDR3 protein. The sample consists of hundreds of thousands of distinct CDR3 sequences, approximately 12% of them appearing once. The source of this sequence is a man aged 45-65 years who received an inactivated influenza vaccine. The chain joins TRBV9 to TRBJ2-7, with D unresolved. The starting material was PBMCs from blood, obtained on the day of vaccination. The CDR3 spells CASSVGITYEQYF. The CDR3, as DNA: TGTGCCAGCAGCGTGGGGATAACCTACGAGCAGTACTTC. The full variable domain, with the rest looked up from reference TRBV9 and TRBJ2-7, is DSGVTQTPKHLITATGQRVTLRCSPRSGDLSVYWYQQSLDQGLQFLIQYYNGEERAKGNILERFSAQQFPDLHSELNLSSLELGDSALYFCASSVGITYEQYFGPGTRLTVT.